Reported below is one T cell receptor beta chain. Germline CDR1 LGHDT, CDR2 YNNKEL (reference sequence). CDR3 length equals 15 residues. Losses at the gene ends were 1 base for V and 7 bases for J; bases not matched to a gene: 6. The data were taken from a study of blood T cell repertoires in COVID-19. Study at large: PBMCs, B-cell-depleted T cells, or T cells provided the cDNA or gDNA that made up the material.

Donors of Cohort 3 who recovered were those that had two negative PCRs, clearance, or symptom resolution. Per the original methods: Amplification of reference gene primers was used by the study to estimate nucleated cell counts. Measured with immunoSEQ multiplex PCR; TCRdb has only the in-frame clones, and not every one. V, J and clone size are those of that table, while D and trimming were read from the DNA. The sample consists of 150,000 to 180,000 clones, around 80% of them appearing once. The sequence came from a man aged 45 to 65 who had recovered from COVID-19. The chain has TRBV3-1 (or the pseudogene TRBV3-2) and TRBJ1-1; 10 bases are a match to TRBD1. The specimen was PBMCs or T cells enriched from blood (not recorded which). The CDR3 sequence: CASSQVTGGLGEAFF. The CDR3 coding sequence is TGTGCCAGCAGCCAAGTGACAGGGGGCTTGGGTGAAGCTTTCTTT.